Each of the 26 T cell receptor beta chains below was sequenced from the same sample in a study of post-analysis software for immune sequencing data. For these receptors, no antigen is known. Libraries were made from TCR beta cDNA, and they carried unique molecular identifiers. MiXCR, run by TCRdb on the PCR reads, gives a single entry per CDR3 protein. The repertoire holds about 770,000 distinct CDR3 sequences, with around 45% as singletons. Regarding the study as a whole: Five TRBV segments occurring more often in patients than controls included TRBV5-6, TRBV5-1 and TRBV20-1.

The sequenced material came from blood. These receptors were collected from a girl between 10 and 17 years old with multiple sclerosis.

The chain joins TRBV6-5 to TRBJ2-7; 8 nucleotides align to TRBD2. V was pared by 5 bases and J by 4 bases, with 7 bases of the junction left unmatched. CDR3 length: 14 amino acids. Germline values: CDR1 MNHEY, CDR2 SVGAGI. The CDR3 sequence: CASSDQRERYEQYF. The CDR3 DNA reads as TGTGCCAGCAGTGACCAGCGGGAGAGGTACGAGCAGTACTTC.

V and J are TRBV6-5 and TRBJ2-7; 13 bases fit TRBD2. CDR1 MNHEY and CDR2 SVGAGI come from the germline V gene. The CDR3 consists of 14 residues. V was pared by 7 bases and J by 3 bases, with 3 bases of the junction left unmatched. CDR3 nucleotides: TGTGCCAGCAATCGACTAGCGGGAGGCTACGAGCAGTACTTC. Its protein product is CASNRLAGGYEQYF.

The chain joins TRBV2 to TRBJ2-2, with 13 positions matching TRBD2. V shed 5 bases and J 0 bases; nucleotides not matched to a gene: 9. The germline V gene has CDR1 SNHLY and CDR2 FYNNEI. The CDR3 has 19 amino acids. The CDR3 DNA sequence: TGTGCCAGCAGTCGGACTAGCGGGAGAGCGAAAGCGAACACCGGGGAGCTGTTTTTT. Translating gives CASSRTSGRAKANTGELFF. Complete variable domain (other parts from reference TRBV2 and TRBJ2-2): EPEVTQTPSHQVTQMGQEVILRCVPISNHLYFYWYRQILGQKVEFLVSFYNNEISEKSEIFDDQFSVERPDGSNFTLKIRSTKLEDSAMYFCASSRTSGRAKANTGELFFGEGSRLTVL.

This clonotype was counted only a few times. The chain joins TRBV5-1 to TRBJ1-5; TRBD1 is a possible D gene (5 bases). Germline V gene sequence: CDR1 SGHRS, CDR2 YFSETQ. V was cut by 5 bases and J by 6 bases, with 15 bases left in between. This CDR3 spans 14 amino acids. CDR3 coding DNA: TGCGCCAGCAGTTGGTCAGGGCCCCCTCAGCCCCAGCATTTT. Protein: CASSWSGPPQPQHF.

The chain links TRBV5-1 to TRBJ2-3, with TRBD1 matching over 9 bases. The germline V gene has CDR1 SGHRS and CDR2 YFSETQ. This CDR3 contains 16 residues. V lost 4 bases to trimming and J lost 5 bases; unmatched junction nucleotides: 11. CDR3 protein: CASSPVTGGYGDTQYF. The CDR3 bases are TGCGCCAGCAGCCCAGTTACAGGGGGCTATGGAGATACGCAGTATTTT. Combining the CDR3 with reference TRBV5-1 and TRBJ2-3 gives the whole variable domain KAGVTQTPRYLIKTRGQQVTLSCSPISGHRSVSWYQQTPGQGLQFLFEYFSETQRNKGNFPGRFSGRQFSNSRSEMNVSTLELGDSALYLCASSPVTGGYGDTQYFGPGTRLTVL.

The rearrangement joins TRBV27 to TRBJ2-3, with D possibly TRBD2 on 6 matching bases. CDR3 size: 15 residues. CDR1 and CDR2 from the germline V gene are MNHEY and SMNVEV (reference sequence). Trimming left V 4 bases short and J 5 bases short, with 16 bases between. The CDR3 reads CASSWTGVMIDTQYF. The CDR3, as DNA: TGTGCCAGCAGTTGGACGGGAGTGATGATAGATACGCAGTATTTT.

The chain employs TRBV12-3 or TRBV12-4 and TRBJ2-1; 10 positions match TRBD2. The V gene end was trimmed by 6 bases and the J gene end by 7 bases; junction bases not matched to a gene: 9. The CDR3 runs 15 residues. This chain's CDR3 is CASRPSGRARNEQFF. The DNA of the CDR3 is TGTGCCAGCAGGCCCAGCGGGAGGGCCCGGAATGAGCAGTTCTTC.

In its sample, this clonotype was seen a few times. V gene TRBV6-1 combines with J gene TRBJ2-1; a weak D match, TRBD2 (6 bases). The CDR3 extends over 17 amino acids. Germline V gives CDR1 MNHNS, CDR2 SASEGT. The V gene lost 2 bases and the J gene lost 0 bases, with 14 bases spanning the gap. The chain's CDR3 is CASSEPQRRGSYNEQFF. CDR3 nucleotide sequence: TGTGCCAGCAGTGAACCCCAAAGGCGGGGCTCCTACAATGAGCAGTTCTTC.

This clonotype has at least ten counts. The chain uses TRBV6-6 and TRBJ2-7; D is ambiguous. V lost 4 bases and J lost 4, with 11 bases in between. Per the germline V gene, CDR1 is MNHNY and CDR2 is SVGAGI (reference sequence). The CDR3 is 13 amino acids. The CDR3 region is CASSLLTGYEQYF. The CDR3 DNA is TGTGCCAGCAGTTTACTGACTGGGTACGAGCAGTACTTC.

The chain has TRBV7-8 and TRBJ2-7; perhaps TRBD1 as D (6 bases). V was clipped by 5 bases and J by 3 bases, with 17 bases between them. The CDR3 has 15 amino acids. The germline gives CDR1 SGHVS, CDR2 FQNEAQ. The CDR3 protein is CASSPSPQGIYEQYF. The CDR3 DNA follows: TGTGCCAGCAGCCCATCGCCTCAGGGGATCTACGAGCAGTACTTC.

The chain combines TRBV7-2 with TRBJ2-3; 7 nucleotides match TRBD2. Losses at the gene ends were 5 bases for V and 3 bases for J; bases not matched to a gene: 11. Germline CDR1 reads SGHTA; CDR2 reads FQGNSA. This CDR3 region has 16 residues. The chain's CDR3 is CASSRTEDSGTDTQYF. The CDR3 nucleotides read TGTGCCAGCAGCCGAACGGAGGATAGCGGGACAGATACGCAGTATTTT.

The chain combines TRBV6-1 with TRBJ1-2; a possible D gene is TRBD1 (5 bases). The germline gives CDR1 MNHNS, CDR2 SASEGT. V lost 1 base, J lost 7 bases, and 13 bases lay in between. The CDR3 is made up of 14 amino acids. The CDR3 sequence is CASSEDKGFFGYTF. The DNA for the CDR3 is TGTGCCAGCAGTGAAGATAAGGGGTTCTTTGGCTACACCTTC.

This chain uses TRBV3-1 with TRBJ1-2; unclear D gene. The CDR3 extends over 12 amino acids. The ends were cut back, 3 bases at V and 6 bases at J, with 8 bases in the middle. Per the germline V gene, CDR1 is LGHDT and CDR2 is YNNKEL (reference sequence). The CDR3 region has the DNA TGTGCCAGCAGCCACGAATACCATGGCTACACCTTC. It codes for CASSHEYHGYTF.

This clonotype showed up just a few times. The CDR3 loop is CSVTPQGAPEKLFF. The CDR3 region has the DNA TGCAGCGTTACCCCTCAGGGCGCCCCCGAAAAACTGTTTTTT. The chain combines TRBV29-1 with TRBJ1-4; D is perhaps TRBD1 (5 bases). This CDR3 has 14 residues. The germline V gene has CDR1 SQVTM and CDR2 ANQGSEA. Trimming took off 5 bases at V and 8 bases at J, with 18 bases between the two ends.

This clonotype was seen a handful of times. The chain joins TRBV7-8 to TRBJ2-7; possibly TRBD1 or TRBD2 for D (6 bases each). There are 15 residues in the CDR3. V was clipped by 4 bases and J by 4 bases, with 17 bases between them. Per the germline V gene, CDR1 is SGHVS and CDR2 is FQNEAQ. CDR3 bases: TGTGCCAGCAGCTCCGGAGGGGGGACATCTTACGAGCAGTACTTC. Translating gives CASSSGGGTSYEQYF.

J is TRBJ2-1 and V is TRBV25-1, with TRBD2 matching over 8 bases. This CDR3 is 16 amino acids long. Losses at the gene ends were 3 bases for V and 8 bases for J; bases not matched to a gene: 12. Per the germline V gene, CDR1 is MGHDK and CDR2 is SYGVNS. CDR3 amino acids: CASSDLSGRRGDEQFF. The CDR3 region has the DNA TGTGCCAGCAGTGATCTGAGCGGGAGAAGGGGTGATGAGCAGTTCTTC.

This clonotype was picked up a small number of times. The chain has TRBV11-3 and TRBJ2-5; D not resolved. CDR1 SGHNT and CDR2 YENEEA come from the germline V gene. The CDR3 consists of 14 residues. Trimming took off 1 base at V and 2 bases at J, with 8 bases between the two ends. In DNA form, the CDR3 reads TGTGCCAGCAGCTTAGGGGCAGCGCAAGAGACCCAGTACTTC. As protein: CASSLGAAQETQYF.

The rearrangement links TRBV3-1 to TRBJ1-4; D gene uncertain. The germline V and J ends were trimmed by 1 base and 10 bases, with 7 bases remaining between them. The CDR3 spans 12 residues. CDR1 LGHDT and CDR2 YNNKEL come from the germline V gene (reference sequence). The CDR3 DNA sequence: TGTGCCAGCAGCCAAGGACAACGAAAACTGTTTTTT. Residues: CASSQGQRKLFF.

This clonotype occurred once. J is TRBJ2-5 and V is TRBV20-1, with D possibly TRBD1 on 5 matching bases. The CDR3 length is 15 residues. V dropped 4 bases and J dropped 5 bases, with 20 bases sitting between them. CDR1 DFQATT and CDR2 SNEGSKA come from the germline V gene (reference sequence). Written as DNA, the CDR3 is TGCAGTGCTAAAAGATCGGCAGGGTGGCGGGAGACCCAGTACTTC. Translation gives CSAKRSAGWRETQYF.

The chain has TRBV5-1 and TRBJ2-1; TRBD1 matches at 9 bases. CDR1 and CDR2 (germline): SGHRS, YFSETQ. This CDR3 contains 15 residues. Trimming at V came to 3 bases and at J to 6 bases, leaving 7 bases not matched to a gene. The CDR3 DNA reads TGCGCCAGCAGCTCGCTCAGGACAGGGGTCAATGAGCAGTTCTTC. Protein product: CASSSLRTGVNEQFF.

This chain connects TRBV15 to TRBJ1-1, with a possible D match to TRBD1 (6 bases). Trimming pared 2 bases from V and 1 base from J, leaving 14 bases between. The length of the CDR3 is 16 residues. Per the germline V gene, CDR1 is LNHNV and CDR2 is YYDKDF (reference sequence). The CDR3 spells CATSRKTGAGNTEAFF. The CDR3, as DNA: TGTGCCACCAGCAGAAAGACGGGGGCGGGGAACACTGAAGCTTTCTTT.

The chain joins TRBV11-2 to TRBJ1-2; D unclear. V was cut by 5 bases and J by 8 bases, with 15 bases left in between. Germline values: CDR1 SGHAT, CDR2 FQNNGV. CDR3 length: 13 amino acids. This chain's CDR3 is CASSGLAGGGYTF. CDR3 nucleotide sequence: TGTGCCAGCAGCGGTCTTGCGGGAGGAGGCTACACCTTC.

The V gene is TRBV6-1, the J gene TRBJ2-1; 7 nucleotides align to TRBD1. CDR3 length: 16 residues. Looked up from germline, CDR1 is MNHNS and CDR2 is SASEGT. The V and J ends lost 0 bases and 0 bases, in that order; junction bases with no gene match: 2. CDR3 DNA: TGTGCCAGCAGTGAAGCGGGACAGTTCTCCTACAATGAGCAGTTCTTC. This sequence encodes CASSEAGQFSYNEQFF.

This chain uses TRBV6-1 with TRBJ1-2, with D maybe TRBD1 (6 bases). Trimming took off 4 bases at V and 3 bases at J, with 18 bases between the two ends. CDR3 size: 16 residues. Germline CDR1 is MNHNS and CDR2 is SASEGT. CDR3 loop: CASSVPDRGVDYGYTF. For the CDR3, the DNA is TGTGCCAGCAGTGTACCGGACAGAGGAGTGGACTATGGCTACACCTTC.

A few counts support this clonotype. This sequence joins TRBV10-3 and TRBJ2-7, with 10 positions matching TRBD1. The CDR3 loop spans 13 amino acids. V lost 6 bases, J lost 12 bases, and 11 bases stayed unmatched. CDR1 is ENHRY and CDR2 is SYGVKD in the germline V gene. CDR3 residues: CAISEEGQGFLYF. CDR3 bases: TGTGCCATCAGCGAGGAGGGACAGGGGTTTTTGTACTTC.

This rearrangement joins TRBV7-2 to TRBJ2-3, with 9 bases fitting TRBD1. Germline CDR1 reads SGHTA; CDR2 reads FQGNSA. The CDR3 totals 17 residues. J was trimmed by 3 bases and V by 5 bases; bases with no gene match: 12. CDR3 loop: CASSRKYPGQGTDTQYF. In DNA form, the CDR3 reads TGTGCCAGCAGCCGAAAATATCCGGGACAGGGAACAGATACGCAGTATTTT.